This TCR beta chain was captured by sequencing in a study of CD8+ T cells in alopecia areata. The CDR3 is made up of 14 amino acids. Trimming left V 2 bases short and J 2 bases short, with 9 bases between. Germline values: CDR1 SGHDT, CDR2 YYEEEE. TCR sequencing used cDNA made by reverse transcription of extracted RNA. Clones were sequenced by immunoSEQ multiplex PCR, and TCRdb holds only the in-frame ones, with some missing. The table lists 150,000 to 200,000 clones, approximately 50% of them singletons. Treatment reported: oral pan-JAK inhibitor, 5-10 mg twice daily. The specimen was CD8+ T cells sorted from blood, collected around week 54, from a patient treated with tofacitinib. The sequence derives from a human donor with alopecia areata. The chain links TRBV5-6 to TRBJ2-3, with a possible D match to TRBD2 (5 bases). In DNA form, the CDR3 reads TGTGCCAGCAGCTTCGGAGGAGTCACAGATACGCAGTATTTT. Translation: CASSFGGVTDTQYF.